Below, 27 T cell receptor beta chains from the same sample are listed, as sequenced in a study of CD8+CD57+ T cells in acquired aplastic anemia. Template material for TCR beta VDJ and CDR3 profiling consisted of genomic DNA. In TCRdb, the reads were re-called with MiXCR into one record per CDR3 protein. The data hold hundreds of thousands of distinct CDR3 sequences, with under 50% observed a single time. All patients picked for sequencing had shown, by flow cytometry, an expansion of CD8+CD57+ cells. The sequenced sample consisted of sorted CD4+, CD8+, or CD8+CD57+ T cells (not recorded which) from PBMCs. The source of these receptors is a human donor with aplastic anemia.

This clonotype was seen just once. The gene calls are TRBV20-1 and TRBJ2-1; D perhaps matches TRBD1 (6 bases). Trimming removed 6 bases at V and 4 bases at J, with 25 bases between. CDR3 length: 17 amino acids. Germline V gene lookup returns CDR1 DFQATT and CDR2 SNEGSKA (reference sequence). The CDR3 spells CSASSFTLRTEYNEQFF. In DNA form, the CDR3 reads TGCAGTGCCAGCAGCTTCACCCTCCGGACAGAATACAATGAGCAGTTCTTC.

As DNA, the CDR3 is TGCGCCAGCAGCCACACCTGGGGGGGCGGAGAGGACACCATATATTTT. Translating it yields CASSHTWGGGEDTIYF. This chain uses TRBV4-1 with TRBJ1-3; D is possibly TRBD1 (6 bases). The CDR3 has 16 amino acids. V lost 3 bases and J lost 8, with 20 bases in between. Germline-derived CDR1 and CDR2 are MGHRA and YSYEKL.

V gene TRBV2 combines with J gene TRBJ2-7; 10 bases match TRBD1. The V gene's germline CDR1 is SNHLY and CDR2 FYNNEI. This CDR3 has 14 amino acids. Losses at the gene ends were 7 bases for V and 5 bases for J; bases not matched to a gene: 8. The CDR3 region is CASNLRDRGDEQYF. CDR3 DNA: TGTGCCAGCAACCTAAGGGACAGGGGTGACGAGCAGTACTTC. The variable domain in full, with the rest retrieved from reference TRBV2 and TRBJ2-7, is EPEVTQTPSHQVTQMGQEVILRCVPISNHLYFYWYRQILGQKVEFLVSFYNNEISEKSEIFDDQFSVERPDGSNFTLKIRSTKLEDSAMYFCASNLRDRGDEQYFGPGTRLTVT.

The chain recombines TRBV20-1 with TRBJ2-7, with D perhaps TRBD1 or TRBD2 (5 bases each). CDR3 size: 14 residues. The ends were cut back, 5 bases at V and 6 bases at J, with 20 bases in the middle. Germline V lookup: CDR1 DFQATT, CDR2 SNEGSKA (reference sequence). CDR3 protein: CSAGRGRGWLEQYF. In DNA, the CDR3 is TGCAGTGCTGGCCGGGGTAGGGGATGGCTCGAGCAGTACTTC.

V usage is TRBV30 and J usage is TRBJ1-2, with D possibly being TRBD1 (5 bases). Germline CDR1 reads GTSNPN; CDR2 reads SVGIG (reference sequence). The CDR3 has 13 residues. Trimming took 5 bases from V and 2 from J, leaving 12 bases between them. As DNA, the CDR3 is TGTGCCTGGGCGGCCCGGGGGAACTATGGCTACACCTTC. As protein: CAWAARGNYGYTF.

In its sample, this clonotype was seen many times. The chain employs TRBV5-1 and TRBJ1-1; maybe TRBD1 (5 bases). From germline, CDR1 is SGHRS and CDR2 YFSETQ. The CDR3 has 13 amino acids. The V end was cut by 5 bases, the J end by 3 bases, with 11 bases between. This chain's CDR3 is CASSKEGDTEAFF. CDR3 nucleotides: TGCGCCAGCAGTAAGGAAGGGGACACTGAAGCTTTCTTT.

This clonotype was seen at least ten times. As DNA, the CDR3 is TGCAGTGCGAGGACAGGGGGCAACACAGATACGCAGTATTTT. Protein product: CSARTGGNTDTQYF. This sequence joins TRBV20-1 and TRBJ2-3, with TRBD1 matching over 11 bases. CDR1 is DFQATT, CDR2 SNEGSKA, per germline (reference sequence). With 6 bases clipped from V and 2 bases from J, the junction kept 4 bases outside the gene matches. This CDR3 comprises 14 residues.

This rearrangement joins TRBV9 to TRBJ2-7; D gene unclear. Between the trimmed V and J ends, which lost 4 bases and 3 bases, there was a span of 11 bases. The germline gives CDR1 SGDLS, CDR2 YYNGEE. This CDR3 contains 13 residues. CDR3 residues: CASSSRPHYEQYF. CDR3 sequence (DNA): TGTGCCAGCAGCTCCCGGCCGCACTACGAGCAGTACTTC.

In the case of this clonotype: This CDR3 is missing its conserved last phenylalanine or tryptophan, likely due to a read error. The chain carries TRBV7-9 and TRBJ2-3, with no clear D. The CDR3 is 14 amino acids. With 1 base removed from V and 1 base from J, the gap between germline ends came to 6 bases. Germline-derived CDR1 and CDR2 are SEHNR and FQNEAQ (reference sequence). CDR3 amino acids: CASSLGPGTDTQYL. The CDR3 DNA follows: TGTGCCAGCAGCTTAGGGCCGGGCACAGATACGCAGTATCTT.

Of note for this clonotype: Just one base apart from a much larger clone, this may be a read error. This chain links TRBV5-1 with TRBJ2-7, with a possible D match to TRBD2 (5 bases). The V end lost 0 bases, the J end lost 6 bases, and 16 bases lay between the germline ends. The CDR3 is 15 residues long. The germline V gene has CDR1 SGHRS and CDR2 YFSETQ. The CDR3: CASSLAPGIEGEQYF. The CDR3 DNA is TGCGCCAGCAGCTTGGCCCCCGGGATAGAGGGCGAGCAGTACTTC.

This clonotype has just a few counts. It may be a read error: a sequence one base away is much more abundant. The chain employs TRBV5-1 and TRBJ1-5; TRBD1 matches at 10 bases. The length of the CDR3 is 16 residues. Trimming at V came to 7 bases and at J to 2 bases, leaving 9 bases not matched to a gene. CDR1 is SGHRS and CDR2 is YFSETQ in the germline V gene. For the CDR3, the DNA is TGCGCCAGCGGCCAAGCAGGGACAGGGGGCAATCAGCCCCAGCATTTT. Translated, it gives CASGQAGTGGNQPQHF.

Worth noting for this clonotype: A much larger clone lies a single base off, so this may be a read error. V is TRBV9 and J is TRBJ1-1; 11 bases are a match to TRBD1. The germline V gene encodes CDR1 SGDLS and CDR2 YYNGEE. The CDR3 length is 13 residues. CDR3 coding DNA: TGTGCCAGCAGGGCCGGGACAGGGGGTGAAGCTGTCTTT. This translates into CASRAGTGGEAVF.

This clonotype was picked up many times. V usage is TRBV19 and J usage is TRBJ1-3; the match to TRBD1 covers 7 bases. This CDR3 spans 17 amino acids. CDR1 LNHDA and CDR2 SQIVND come from the germline V gene (reference sequence). The ends lost 3 bases at V and 0 bases at J; junction bases unmatched: 8. The CDR3 DNA reads TGTGCCAGTAGTATTCGCGGGGACAGTACCTCTGGAAACACCATATATTTT. Protein: CASSIRGDSTSGNTIYF.

The sample holds many counts of this clonotype. The J gene is TRBJ2-5, the V gene TRBV24-1; a weak D match, TRBD1 (5 bases). This CDR3 region has 13 residues. V was cut by 1 base and J by 5 bases, with 7 bases left in between. CDR1 is KGHDR and CDR2 is SFDVKD in the germline V gene. DNA of the CDR3: TGTGCCACCAGTGATTTCAGGGTTGAGACCCAGTACTTC. This translates into CATSDFRVETQYF.

This clonotype was seen at least ten times. This chain joins TRBV2 and TRBJ1-2; tentatively, D is TRBD1 (5 bases). This CDR3 is built from 15 residues. Germline V CDR1 and CDR2: SNHLY, FYNNEI. V gave up 4 bases and J gave up 1 base, with 13 bases separating them. The CDR3 DNA sequence: TGTGCCAGCAGTGTAGTACAGGCGCTTAACTATGGCTACACCTTC. Protein: CASSVVQALNYGYTF. Combining the CDR3 with reference TRBV2 and TRBJ1-2 gives the whole variable domain EPEVTQTPSHQVTQMGQEVILRCVPISNHLYFYWYRQILGQKVEFLVSFYNNEISEKSEIFDDQFSVERPDGSNFTLKIRSTKLEDSAMYFCASSVVQALNYGYTFGSGTRLTVV.

V usage is TRBV7-2 and J usage is TRBJ2-5; TRBD1 agrees at 8 bases. This CDR3 region has 14 residues. Unmatched junction bases numbered 14, after V lost 4 bases and J lost 13 bases. CDR1 is SGHTA and CDR2 is FQGNSA in the germline V gene. The CDR3 here is CASSSVAGGRSRYF. The DNA of the CDR3 is TGTGCCAGCAGCTCGGTGGCAGGGGGCCGTTCTCGGTACTTC.

This clonotype was seen more than once but under ten times. This sequence joins TRBV5-1 and TRBJ2-2; D might be TRBD1 (6 bases). The germline V gene encodes CDR1 SGHRS and CDR2 YFSETQ. Deletions cut 4 bases from V and 5 bases from J, with 24 bases between. The CDR3 extends over 18 amino acids. As DNA, the CDR3 is TGCGCCAGCAGCCTTTCCTTTTCAGGGGCAGCTTCTACCGGGGAGCTGTTTTTT. Encoded protein: CASSLSFSGAASTGELFF.

In regard to this clonotype: This may come from a read error, since a much larger clone is one base off. The chain has TRBV11-1 and TRBJ2-5, with a weak D call TRBD1 (5 bases). V shed 5 bases and J shed 7 bases, with 20 bases lying between them. CDR1 SGHAT and CDR2 FQDESV come from the germline V gene (reference sequence). This CDR3 has 15 amino acids. CDR3: CASSPGPPQTRTQYF. The CDR3 coding sequence is TGTGCCAGCAGCCCAGGGCCGCCCCAGACGAGGACCCAGTACTTC.

This clonotype was detected only a few times. The V gene is TRBV7-9, the J gene TRBJ2-1; no definite D call. The germline CDR1 and CDR2 sequences are SEHNR and FQNEAQ (reference sequence). This CDR3 region has 18 residues. The V gene lost 1 base and the J gene lost 0 bases, with 16 bases spanning the gap. The CDR3 sequence: CASSLGLARASSYNEQFF. The CDR3 region has the DNA TGTGCCAGCAGCTTAGGACTGGCTAGGGCTAGCTCCTACAATGAGCAGTTCTTC.

This clonotype was recorded only once. This may be a read error: a much more frequent sequence differs by one nucleotide. V and J are TRBV28 and TRBJ1-2; no reliable D call. The germline V gene encodes CDR1 MDHEN and CDR2 SYDVKM. CDR3 length equals 13 residues. The CDR3 loop reads CASSPPFRTGYSF. The CDR3 nucleotides are TGTGCCAGCAGTCCCCCTTTCCGTACGGGCTACAGCTTC.

In its sample, this clonotype was seen many times. The chain combines TRBV7-3 with TRBJ1-1; TRBD1 aligns across 8 bases. Germline CDR1 SGHTA, CDR2 FQGTGA. The CDR3 loop spans 14 amino acids. Trimming took 5 bases from V and 3 from J; bases not matched to a gene: 5. Here the CDR3 reads CASSVQGGHTEAFF. For the CDR3, the DNA is TGTGCCAGCAGCGTACAGGGGGGTCACACTGAAGCTTTCTTT.

This chain connects TRBV9 to TRBJ2-7; D gene uncertain. Looked up from germline, CDR1 is SGDLS and CDR2 is YYNGEE. V lost 0 bases and J 1 base, leaving 8 bases between the germline ends. The CDR3 length is 14 residues. The CDR3, as DNA: TGTGCCAGCAGCGTAGCTTACGGATCCTACGAGCAGTACTTC. It codes for CASSVAYGSYEQYF.

In this sample, this clonotype turned up many times. The rearrangement links TRBV20-1 to TRBJ2-1; 7 bases match TRBD2. The V segment lost 1 base and the J segment 4 bases; nucleotides outside the gene matches: 1. The germline V gene encodes CDR1 DFQATT and CDR2 SNEGSKA (reference sequence). The CDR3 extends over 13 amino acids. CDR3 DNA: TGCAGTGCTAGAGCGGGGGGTTACAATGAGCAGTTCTTC. Its translation: CSARAGGYNEQFF.

This clonotype was counted at least ten times. The chain links TRBV6-6 to TRBJ1-2; TRBD1 is a possible D gene (5 bases). The V end lost 10 bases, the J end lost 8 bases, and 20 bases lay between the germline ends. Germline CDR1 is MNHNY and CDR2 is SVGAGI (reference sequence). This CDR3 is 13 amino acids long. The CDR3 spells CATGGFEGRGYTF. CDR3 DNA sequence: TGTGCCACCGGAGGTTTCGAGGGGAGGGGCTACACCTTC.

The gene calls are TRBV20-1 and TRBJ2-7, with D perhaps matching TRBD2 (7 bases). Looked up from germline, CDR1 is DFQATT and CDR2 is SNEGSKA (reference sequence). Trimming took off 5 bases at V and 6 bases at J, with 20 bases between the two ends. The CDR3 totals 14 residues. CDR3 loop: CSAGTNRERREQYF. The CDR3 DNA sequence: TGCAGTGCTGGGACTAACAGGGAGCGCCGCGAGCAGTACTTC.

This clonotype was observed many times. The rearrangement links TRBV7-3 to TRBJ2-5, with 8 bases fitting TRBD1. The CDR3 loop spans 13 amino acids. After removal of 5 bases from V and 5 bases from J, the junction contained 4 bases not matched to a gene. Germline assignment: CDR1 SGHTA and CDR2 FQGTGA. The CDR3 DNA reads as TGTGCCAGCAGCCAGGGGGCCGGGGAGACCCAGTACTTC. It codes for CASSQGAGETQYF.

This clonotype was picked up many times. The chain employs TRBV7-2 and TRBJ2-1, with 8 bases lining up with TRBD2. CDR1 is SGHTA and CDR2 is FQGNSA in the germline V gene. Trimming took 2 bases from V and 4 from J; bases not matched to a gene: 4. The CDR3 extends over 15 amino acids. In nucleotides, the CDR3 is TGTGCCAGCAGCTTATCGGGGGGGGCATACAATGAGCAGTTCTTC. This translates into CASSLSGGAYNEQFF.